What follows describes a single T cell receptor beta chain. No antigen is known for it. Base qualities are not provided; no much larger clone lies one nucleotide away. The sample originates from a study of blood T cell repertoires in COVID-19 (dated by TCRdb to about 2020). Context from the whole study: Samples from collaborators originated in the United States, Italy and Spain and spanned both the acute and convalescent phases of COVID-19. The prospective study material was composed of cDNA or gDNA derived from T cells, B-cell-depleted T cells, or PBMCs. Subjects who had been exposed to COVID-19, were actively infected with it, or had recovered from it provided the deeply sampled blood TCRbeta repertoires that made up the dataset. The repertoires were released in a freely available public database intended as a resource for research on the immune response to SARS-CoV-2. The samples were drawn from the first 160 participants of the ongoing ImmuneRACE study and from under 1,500 subjects provided by 6 global collaborators. Nearly every sample came with metadata listing a de-identified subject ID, COVID-19 status, age in years and sex. Where HLA class I and class II types were available, the types were taken from metadata supplied by the sample provider, not from assay-based typing. Broader findings and caveats from the paper: How much clinical and demographic metadata was included differed by source and by participant, and the metadata was provided uncurated.

TCRbeta CDR3 regions were amplified from genomic DNA by means of the immunoSEQ Assay, a bias-controlled multiplex PCR. As for how the authors treated the data: The number of nucleated cells in each sample was estimated by amplification of reference gene primers within the assay. Sequence reads were collapsed and filtered to measure the absolute abundance of every unique TCRbeta CDR3 rearrangement. For each sample, productive Simpson clonality was calculated as the square root of Simpson's diversity index over productive rearrangements. Not all clones reach the TCRdb copy of this immuneACCESS table, which keeps in-frame sequences only. Checked studies attribute under half of the gap to unresolved V genes and leave the rest unexplained. D and trimming were read from the DNA, whereas the V and J calls and clone size are those reported in that table. This sample holds 300,000 to 400,000 clones; over 75% were observed only once. The ten largest clones capture over 2% of the sample.

V and J are truncated by 3 bases and 4 bases respectively, leaving an intervening sequence of 16 bases. The germline V gene yields SGDLS for CDR1 and YYNGEE for CDR2. The CDR3 holds 15 amino acids from the cysteine to the phenylalanine. Only the CDR3 DNA is retained, 45 bases long and in frame from the first base. One collaborating source in Seattle enrolled patients while the patients were actively infected and followed the patients over time throughout the course of disease. Each collaborating institution followed its own protocols to collect whole blood in K2EDTA tubes. For TCRbeta analysis, collaborators shipped samples in one of three forms: frozen whole blood, isolated PBMCs, or DNA extracted from either of those sample types.

Sequencing input: peripheral blood. The chain couples TRBV9 to TRBJ1-2, and possibly TRBD1, on 6 matching bases. This clonotype was sampled from an older woman with COVID-19, enrolled during active disease. The CDR3 is CASSAHPGVGYGYTF. The DNA reads TGTGCCAGCAGCGCGCACCCAGGGGTCGGCTATGGCTACACCTTC.